The present entry profiles one T cell receptor beta chain with its context. The sample is drawn from a study of T cells expressing NK-cell markers. Study as a whole: The TCR beta repertoires originated in sorted CD3+CD56+NKG2C+, CD3+CD56+NKG2C- and CD3+CD56-NKG2C+ T cells.

TCRdb reanalyzed the 5' RACE reads, giving one entry per CDR3 protein sequence and no DNA. The sample table includes some 340,000 distinct CDR3 sequences. This CDR3 has 18 amino acids. Looked up from germline, CDR1 is LGHNA and CDR2 is YNFKEQ. This receptor was taken from a man aged 18-75 years in good health. The chain carries TRBV4-2 and TRBJ2-7; the D gene TCRdb calls, TRBD2, cannot be checked with no DNA. Sequencing was done on a sample of blood T cells: a sorted CD56 or NKG2C T cell subset, CD4+ or CD8+ T cells, or bulk PBMC T cells (not recorded which). CDR3: CASSPRGTSGGSSYEQYF.